These T cell receptor beta chains were read from a single sample in a study of identical twins. TCRdb used MiXCR to reprocess the 5' RACE reads, holding one entry per CDR3 protein. The data show a few hundred thousand distinct CDR3 sequences, roughly an eighth seen once. The same sample was also used in a study of yellow fever vaccine responses in identical twins.

Sample: CD4+ T cells sorted from blood. These receptors were collected from a woman aged 18 to 35 in good health. The conserved cysteine and the conserved F or W are not part of the CDR3 here. Fields, in order: V gene, CDR3 protein.

TRBV18 | ASSPTGGDYEQY
TRBV28 | ASSTPGGSSYNEQF
TRBV20-1 | SARDQRTGPGELF
TRBV4-1 | ASSQVAQAGGYT
TRBV28 | ASSLAGRGYT
TRBV19 | ASSMATGNEQY
TRBV7-3 | ASSLKTGGAAGEAF
TRBV7-2 | ASSTAGGLASYEQY
TRBV5-1 | ASSSLAGEDPNEQF
TRBV11-2 | ASSILLAGSKDTQY
TRBV12-3/TRBV12-4 | ASLRFGTDTQY
TRBV2 | ASSNRVTGTTEAF
TRBV24-1 | ATSREKGSPLH
TRBV9 | ASSPGREPSTDTQY
TRBV11-3 | ASSLGGLTGELF
TRBV11-2 | ASSSLLGGDRSYNEQF
TRBV20-1 | SARRSGSRDEQY
TRBV29-1 | SPGRSYNEQF